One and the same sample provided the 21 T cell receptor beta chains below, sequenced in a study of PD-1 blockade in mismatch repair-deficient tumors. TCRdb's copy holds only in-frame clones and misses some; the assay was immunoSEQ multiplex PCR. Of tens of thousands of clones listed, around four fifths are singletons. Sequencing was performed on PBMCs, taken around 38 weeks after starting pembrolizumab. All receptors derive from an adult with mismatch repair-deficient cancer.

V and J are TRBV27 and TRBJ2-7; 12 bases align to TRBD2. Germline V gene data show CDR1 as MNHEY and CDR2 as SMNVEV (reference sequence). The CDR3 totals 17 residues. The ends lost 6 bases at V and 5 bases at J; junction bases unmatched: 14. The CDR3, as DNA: TGTGCCAGCAGGGCCGGGACTAGCGGGTCCCTAGGCGACGAGCAGTACTTC. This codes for CASRAGTSGSLGDEQYF.

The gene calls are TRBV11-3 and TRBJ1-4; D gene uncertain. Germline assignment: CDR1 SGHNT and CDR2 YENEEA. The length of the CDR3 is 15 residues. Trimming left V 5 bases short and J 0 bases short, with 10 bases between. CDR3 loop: CASSPGVATNEKLFF. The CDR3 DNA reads TGTGCCAGCAGCCCGGGAGTCGCAACTAATGAAAAACTGTTTTTT.

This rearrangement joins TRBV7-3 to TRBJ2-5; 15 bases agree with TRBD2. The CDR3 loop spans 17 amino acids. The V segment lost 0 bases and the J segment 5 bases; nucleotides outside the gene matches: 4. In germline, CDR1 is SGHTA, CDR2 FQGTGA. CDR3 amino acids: CASSLTGLAGGGETQYF. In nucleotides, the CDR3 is TGTGCCAGCAGCTTAACGGGACTAGCGGGAGGAGGGGAGACCCAGTACTTC.

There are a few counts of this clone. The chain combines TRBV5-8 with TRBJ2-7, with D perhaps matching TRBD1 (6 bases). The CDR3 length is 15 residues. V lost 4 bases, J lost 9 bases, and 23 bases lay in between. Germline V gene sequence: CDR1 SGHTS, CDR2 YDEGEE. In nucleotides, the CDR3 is TGTGCCAGCAGCGATCGGACAGTAGTTCGTCCGTCGCAGTACTTC. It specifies CASSDRTVVRPSQYF.

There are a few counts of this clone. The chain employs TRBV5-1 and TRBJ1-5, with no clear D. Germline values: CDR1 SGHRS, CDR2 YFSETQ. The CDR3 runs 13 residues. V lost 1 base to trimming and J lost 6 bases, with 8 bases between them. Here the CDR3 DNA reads TGCGCCAGCAGCTTGTCCCGGGGTCAGCCCCAGCATTTT. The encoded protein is CASSLSRGQPQHF.

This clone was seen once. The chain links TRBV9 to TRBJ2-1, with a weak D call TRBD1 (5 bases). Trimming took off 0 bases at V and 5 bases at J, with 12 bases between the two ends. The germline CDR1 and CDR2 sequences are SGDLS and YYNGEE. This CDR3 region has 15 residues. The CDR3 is CASSVATWGDNEQFF. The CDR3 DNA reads TGTGCCAGCAGCGTAGCTACGTGGGGCGACAATGAGCAGTTCTTC.

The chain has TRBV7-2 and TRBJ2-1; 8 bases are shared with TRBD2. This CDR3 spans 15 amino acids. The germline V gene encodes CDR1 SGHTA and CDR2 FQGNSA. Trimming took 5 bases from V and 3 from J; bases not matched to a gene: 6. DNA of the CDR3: TGTGCCAGCAGCCCCGGGAGGGGTCTCTACAATGAGCAGTTCTTC. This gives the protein CASSPGRGLYNEQFF.

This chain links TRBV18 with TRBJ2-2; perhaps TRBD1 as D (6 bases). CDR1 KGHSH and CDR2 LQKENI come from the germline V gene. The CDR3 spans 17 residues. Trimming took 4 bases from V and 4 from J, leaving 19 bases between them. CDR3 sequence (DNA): TGTGCCAGCTCACTTACAGGGTCTGCCCATAGCACCGGGGAGCTGTTTTTT. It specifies CASSLTGSAHSTGELFF.

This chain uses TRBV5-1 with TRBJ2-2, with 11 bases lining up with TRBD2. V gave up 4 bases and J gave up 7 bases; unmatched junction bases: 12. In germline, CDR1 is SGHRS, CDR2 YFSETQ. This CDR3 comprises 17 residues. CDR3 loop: CASSPRTSGLLFGELFF. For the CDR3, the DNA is TGCGCCAGCAGCCCTCGGACTAGCGGGTTACTTTTCGGGGAGCTGTTTTTT.

The CDR3 DNA follows: TGTGCCAGCAGTGAATCGCCAGGGGCTGAAGCTTTCTTT. Translating gives CASSESPGAEAFF. The rearrangement uses TRBV25-1 and TRBJ1-1; D is perhaps TRBD1 (6 bases). Germline V gene data show CDR1 as MGHDK and CDR2 as SYGVNS. There are 13 residues in the CDR3. V lost 1 base to trimming and J lost 6 bases, with 9 bases between them.

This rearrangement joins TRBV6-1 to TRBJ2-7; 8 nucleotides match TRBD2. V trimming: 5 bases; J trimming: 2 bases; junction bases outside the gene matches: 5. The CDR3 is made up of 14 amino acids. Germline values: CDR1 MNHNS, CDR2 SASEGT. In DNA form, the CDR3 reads TGTGCCAGCAGTCGAACTAGCGGAACCTACGAGCAGTACTTC. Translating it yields CASSRTSGTYEQYF.

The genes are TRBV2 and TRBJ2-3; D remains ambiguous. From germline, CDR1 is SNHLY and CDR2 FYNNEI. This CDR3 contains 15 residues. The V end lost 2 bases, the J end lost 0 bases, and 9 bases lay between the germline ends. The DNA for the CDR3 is TGTGCCAGCAGTGAATCTGGCGGCAGCACAGATACGCAGTATTTT. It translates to CASSESGGSTDTQYF.

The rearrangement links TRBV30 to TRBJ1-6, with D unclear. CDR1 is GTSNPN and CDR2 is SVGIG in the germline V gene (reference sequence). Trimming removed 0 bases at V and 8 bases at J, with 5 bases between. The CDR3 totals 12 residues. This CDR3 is CAWSVAYSPLHF. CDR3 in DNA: TGTGCCTGGAGTGTGGCCTATTCACCCCTCCACTTT.

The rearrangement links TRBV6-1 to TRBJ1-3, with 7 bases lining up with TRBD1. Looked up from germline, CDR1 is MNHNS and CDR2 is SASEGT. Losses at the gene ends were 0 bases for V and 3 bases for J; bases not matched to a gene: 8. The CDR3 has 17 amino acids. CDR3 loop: CASSEAWKGALGNTIYF. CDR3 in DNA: TGTGCCAGCAGTGAAGCTTGGAAGGGGGCGCTTGGAAACACCATATATTTT.

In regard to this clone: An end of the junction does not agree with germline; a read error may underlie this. The CDR3 DNA is TGCAGCGTCGAAGGAGGGGGCGGCTATGGCTACACCTTC. Its translation: CSVEGGGGYGYTF. The chain links TRBV29-1 to TRBJ1-2; TRBD1 aligns across 7 bases. The germline V gene has CDR1 SQVTM and CDR2 ANQGSEA. The CDR3 spans 13 residues.

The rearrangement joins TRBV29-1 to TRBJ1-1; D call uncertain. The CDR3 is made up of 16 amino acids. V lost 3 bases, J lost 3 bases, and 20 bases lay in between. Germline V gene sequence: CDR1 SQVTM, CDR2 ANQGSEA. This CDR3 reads CSVDFGNRVADTEAFF. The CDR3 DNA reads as TGCAGCGTTGATTTTGGCAACCGGGTCGCGGACACTGAAGCTTTCTTT.

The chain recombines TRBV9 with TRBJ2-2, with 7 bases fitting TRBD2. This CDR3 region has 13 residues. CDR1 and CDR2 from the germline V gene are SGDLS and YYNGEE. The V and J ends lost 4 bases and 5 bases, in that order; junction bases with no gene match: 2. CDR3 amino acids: CASSSGGTGELFF. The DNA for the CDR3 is TGTGCCAGCAGCTCCGGGGGGACCGGGGAGCTGTTTTTT.

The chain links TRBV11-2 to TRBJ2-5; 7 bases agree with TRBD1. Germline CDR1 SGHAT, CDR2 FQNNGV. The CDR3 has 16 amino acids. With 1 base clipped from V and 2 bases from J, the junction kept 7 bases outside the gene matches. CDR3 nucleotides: TGTGCCAGCAGCTTAGCGGGGACAGCAAAGCAAGAGACCCAGTACTTC. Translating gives CASSLAGTAKQETQYF.

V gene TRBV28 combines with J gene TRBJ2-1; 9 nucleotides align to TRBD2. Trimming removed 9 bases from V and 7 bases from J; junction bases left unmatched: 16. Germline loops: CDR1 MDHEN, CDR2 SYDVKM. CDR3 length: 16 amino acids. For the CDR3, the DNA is TGTGCCAGGGCGGAGACCGGGACTAGCAGGTCTAATGAGCAGTTCTTC. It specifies CARAETGTSRSNEQFF. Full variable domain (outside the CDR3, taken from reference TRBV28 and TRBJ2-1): DVKVTQSSRYLVKRTGEKVFLECVQDMDHENMFWYRQDPGLGLRLIYFSYDVKMKEKGDIPEGYSVSREKKERFSLILESASTNQTSMYLCARAETGTSRSNEQFFGPGTRLTVL.

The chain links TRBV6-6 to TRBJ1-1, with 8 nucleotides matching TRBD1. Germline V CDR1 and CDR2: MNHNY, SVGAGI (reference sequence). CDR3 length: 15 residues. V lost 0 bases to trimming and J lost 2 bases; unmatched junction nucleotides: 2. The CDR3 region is CASSYSGTGNTEAFF. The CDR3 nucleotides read TGTGCCAGCAGTTACTCGGGGACAGGAAACACTGAAGCTTTCTTT.

CDR3 sequence reads: CASSQFLTGGSGYTF. For the CDR3, the DNA is TGTGCCAGCAGCCAATTTCTAACAGGGGGGTCTGGCTACACCTTC. The chain joins TRBV14 to TRBJ1-2; TRBD1 matches 8 bases. The CDR3 loop spans 15 amino acids. Germline V gene lookup returns CDR1 SGHDN and CDR2 FVKESK. Trimming cost V 2 bases and J 7 bases; bases outside gene matches: 9.